This TCR beta chain was retrieved from a study of CD8 T cells in ankylosing spondylitis. Study conclusions and caveats: Ankylosing spondylitis blood appeared to be characterized by a TCR beta motif of eight highly homologous variants. It was reported that disease-linked clones were significantly enriched in matched ankylosing spondylitis synovial fluid.

The germline V and J ends were trimmed by 3 bases and 3 bases, with 8 bases remaining between them. The CDR3 runs to 14 residues. CDR1 and CDR2 from the germline V gene are SGHTA and FQGTGA. This clonotype turned up a few times. Its matching antigen is unknown. Each CDR3 protein is one row after TCRdb ran MiXCR on the 5' RACE reads. The sample lists 750,000 to 850,000 distinct CDR3 sequences, about 10% occurring once. The clonotype originates from a male donor with ankylosing spondylitis. The source material was blood, either unsorted or a sorted T cell fraction (not recorded which). V gene TRBV7-3 combines with J gene TRBJ2-2; D perhaps matches TRBD1 (6 bases). CDR3 sequence reads: CASSFAGDTGELFF. The CDR3 region has the DNA TGTGCCAGCAGCTTTGCAGGGGACACCGGGGAGCTGTTTTTT.